The sequence of this TCR beta chain was determined in a study of graft-versus-host responses after intestinal transplantation. Study-level information: Recipients had transplants, and these were multivisceral, liver-intestinal, or isolated intestinal. Regarding the study as a whole: Researchers found GvH clones in recipient marrow, and some showed up first in ileum or blood.

Points on this clone: The target antigen is unknown.

The CDR3 length is 13 residues. CDR1 is SQVTM, CDR2 ANQGSEA, per germline. The V end lost 6 bases, the J end lost 1 base, and 9 bases lay between the germline ends. Data came from immunoSEQ multiplex PCR; TCRdb stores just in-frame clones and leaves some out. The table shows about 86,000 clones, with 88% occurring only once. The chain uses TRBV29-1 and TRBJ1-4; D gene uncertain. The TCR sequence derives from a human donor who was the organ donor for an intestinal transplant. The sequenced sample was unstimulated CD4+ T cells sorted from spleen or lymph node cells, obtained before transplant. CDR3 residues: CSVRVITNEKLFF. The CDR3 region has the DNA TGCAGCGTCCGCGTGATAACTAATGAAAAACTGTTTTTT.